Presented here are 24 T cell receptor beta chains from one specimen sequenced in a study of blood T cell repertoires in COVID-19. The protocol was immunoSEQ multiplex PCR, while the TCRdb copy is restricted to in-frame clones and leaves out a portion. The repertoire has about 170,000 clones, more than 75% of them found once; the top ten carry about 5.3%. Sequencing was done on a sample of peripheral blood. The receptors come from a man younger than 35 with COVID-19, enrolled during active disease.

This rearrangement joins TRBV9 to TRBJ2-1; TRBD2 matches at 11 bases. This CDR3 spans 17 amino acids. CDR1 SGDLS and CDR2 YYNGEE come from the germline V gene. Trimming at V came to 0 bases and at J to 3 bases, leaving 5 bases not matched to a gene. CDR3: CASSVGALAGGYNEQFF. Written as DNA, the CDR3 is TGTGCCAGCAGCGTAGGGGCCCTAGCGGGAGGCTACAATGAGCAGTTCTTC.

The DNA for the CDR3 is TGTGCCAGCAGTTTATTTGACATTGGCTACTCCTACGAGCAGTACTTC. Translated: CASSLFDIGYSYEQYF. The rearrangement uses TRBV28 and TRBJ2-7; no firm D call. There are 16 residues in the CDR3. V was clipped by 1 base and J by 0 bases, with 13 bases between them. Germline V gives CDR1 MDHEN, CDR2 SYDVKM.

The J gene is TRBJ2-3, the V gene TRBV9; no definite D call. The CDR3 runs to 12 residues. CDR1 is SGDLS, CDR2 YYNGEE, per germline. V was clipped by 0 bases and J by 8 bases, with 7 bases between them. CDR3 bases: TGTGCCAGCAGCGTAGACGCAGGTACGCAGTATTTT. Its translation: CASSVDAGTQYF.

V is TRBV28 and J is TRBJ2-7; TRBD2 might be the D (5 bases). This CDR3 has 14 amino acids. V was pared by 10 bases and J by 2 bases, with 18 bases between. Per germline, CDR1 MDHEN and CDR2 SYDVKM. The CDR3 nucleotides read TGTGCCACAGCGGTAATTGCCCTCGCCTACGAGCAGTACTTC. Translation: CATAVIALAYEQYF.

This clone was recorded only once. The V and J genes are TRBV5-5 and TRBJ2-2; D gene unclear. Trimming took off 3 bases at V and 2 bases at J, with 11 bases between the two ends. The CDR3 extends over 15 amino acids. Germline CDR1 and CDR2: SGHKS and YYEKEE (reference sequence). This CDR3 is CASSSLAANTGELFF. Written as DNA, the CDR3 is TGTGCCAGCAGCTCCTTGGCGGCAAACACCGGGGAGCTGTTTTTT.

The CDR3 protein is CASSRTTNEQFF. In nucleotides, the CDR3 is TGTGCCAGCAGCCGAACTACCAATGAGCAGTTCTTC. The V and J genes are TRBV28 and TRBJ2-1; D ambiguous. There are 12 residues in the CDR3. Germline-derived CDR1 and CDR2 are MDHEN and SYDVKM. V was cut by 6 bases and J by 6 bases, with 9 bases left in between.

The J gene is TRBJ1-1, the V gene TRBV2, with 7 bases aligning to TRBD1. With 7 bases clipped from V and 4 bases from J, the junction kept 12 bases outside the gene matches. The CDR3 loop spans 15 amino acids. In germline, CDR1 is SNHLY, CDR2 FYNNEI. CDR3 sequence: CASKQMTGWRTEAFF. CDR3 nucleotide sequence: TGTGCCAGCAAACAAATGACAGGGTGGCGCACTGAAGCTTTCTTT.

The chain's CDR3 is CSASGSPGLAGGGFF. CDR3 nucleotide sequence: TGCAGTGCTAGTGGGTCCCCGGGACTAGCGGGCGGCGGGTTCTTC. The genes are TRBV20-1 and TRBJ2-1; TRBD2 agrees at 12 bases. The junction had 15 bases not matched to a gene; V was cut back by 3 bases and J by 15 bases. CDR3 length: 15 residues. Germline CDR1 DFQATT, CDR2 SNEGSKA (reference sequence).

This clone appeared a few times. The chain has TRBV29-1 and TRBJ1-1, with 9 positions matching TRBD1. Germline loops: CDR1 SQVTM, CDR2 ANQGSEA. V was clipped by 6 bases and J by 5 bases; unmatched bases: 4. This CDR3 contains 12 residues. Here the CDR3 reads CSVGTGITEAFF. The CDR3 nucleotides are TGCAGCGTCGGGACAGGGATAACTGAAGCTTTCTTT. The entire variable domain, with the rest obtained from reference TRBV29-1 and TRBJ1-1, is as follows: SAVISQKPSRDICQRGTSLTIQCQVDSQVTMMFWYRQQPGQSLTLIATANQGSEATYESGFVIDKFPISRPNLTFSTLTVSNMSPEDSSIYLCSVGTGITEAFFGQGTRLTVV.

The genes are TRBV9 and TRBJ1-3; D perhaps matches TRBD1 (5 bases). Germline V CDR1 and CDR2: SGDLS, YYNGEE. V was pared by 4 bases and J by 2 bases, with 19 bases between. The CDR3 consists of 17 residues. In nucleotides, the CDR3 is TGTGCCAGCAGCCGTGCCCTCACCAGGGTGGCTGGAAACACCATATATTTT. Translating it yields CASSRALTRVAGNTIYF.

This clone has only one observation. The chain has TRBV10-2 and TRBJ2-7, with 9 bases matching TRBD1. Germline V gene data show CDR1 as WSHSY and CDR2 as SAAADI. V trimming: 10 bases; J trimming: 0 bases; junction bases outside the gene matches: 4. The length of the CDR3 is 13 residues. As DNA, the CDR3 is TGCGCCACTGAGGGACAGGGCTCCTACGAGCAGTACTTC. Amino acid sequence: CATEGQGSYEQYF.

This chain uses TRBV24-1 with TRBJ2-1, with 10 nucleotides matching TRBD2. CDR1 and CDR2 from the germline V gene are KGHDR and SFDVKD. CDR3 length: 16 amino acids. The V and J ends lost 4 bases and 2 bases, in that order; junction bases with no gene match: 4. CDR3 sequence reads: CATSDPLAGPYNEQFF. For the CDR3, the DNA is TGTGCCACCAGTGACCCACTAGCGGGGCCCTACAATGAGCAGTTCTTC.

The rearrangement joins TRBV5-1 to TRBJ2-7, with TRBD1 matching over 7 bases. V was pared by 0 bases and J by 1 base, with 4 bases of the junction left unmatched. The CDR3 is 15 amino acids. Germline CDR1 SGHRS, CDR2 YFSETQ. Here the CDR3 DNA reads TGCGCCAGCAGCTTGGAGAGCAGGGGGTCCTACGAGCAGTACTTC. As protein: CASSLESRGSYEQYF.

The rearrangement uses TRBV13 and TRBJ1-2; D is unclear. The CDR3 has 13 residues. The germline V gene has CDR1 PRHDT and CDR2 FYEKMQ (reference sequence). V was pared by 4 bases and J by 3 bases, with 9 bases between. Here the CDR3 reads CASSSSLYYGYTF. The CDR3, as DNA: TGTGCCAGCAGCTCCTCCCTCTACTATGGCTACACCTTC.

The chain joins TRBV9 to TRBJ2-3; TRBD1 matches at 9 bases. CDR3 length: 18 residues. J was trimmed by 0 bases and V by 0 bases; bases with no gene match: 8. Per the germline V gene, CDR1 is SGDLS and CDR2 is YYNGEE. CDR3 residues: CASSVAGGQGTSTDTQYF. The DNA for the CDR3 is TGTGCCAGCAGCGTAGCTGGAGGACAGGGGACTAGCACAGATACGCAGTATTTT.

V and J are TRBV19 and TRBJ2-6; maybe TRBD1 (5 bases). The CDR3 loop spans 15 amino acids. Germline CDR1 reads LNHDA; CDR2 reads SQIVND (reference sequence). Between the trimmed V and J ends, which lost 8 bases and 4 bases, there was a span of 15 bases. The CDR3 bases are TGTGCCAGTTTTTCGGACATGGGGGGGGCCAACGTCCTGACTTTC. Amino acids: CASFSDMGGANVLTF.

The chain carries TRBV7-6 and TRBJ2-7; maybe TRBD1 (6 bases). V was clipped by 8 bases and J by 2 bases, with 16 bases between them. The CDR3 totals 14 residues. The germline CDR1 and CDR2 sequences are SGHVS and FNYEAQ. The CDR3: CASSLAQGTYEQYF. The CDR3 DNA follows: TGTGCCAGCTCCTTAGCACAGGGAACCTACGAGCAGTACTTC.

This clone has a handful of counts. The chain is built from TRBV27 and TRBJ2-1; the D gene is possibly TRBD2 (5 bases). Germline CDR1 and CDR2: MNHEY and SMNVEV (reference sequence). With 5 bases removed from V and 7 bases from J, the gap between germline ends came to 18 bases. This CDR3 has 15 amino acids. The CDR3 spells CASSPHGVVGNEQFF. The CDR3, as DNA: TGTGCCAGCAGTCCCCACGGGGTAGTGGGGAATGAGCAGTTCTTC.

The chain carries TRBV5-1 and TRBJ1-5; 8 nucleotides agree with TRBD1. Germline V gene data show CDR1 as SGHRS and CDR2 as YFSETQ. CDR3 length: 14 amino acids. Losses at the gene ends were 3 bases for V and 7 bases for J; bases not matched to a gene: 6. This chain's CDR3 is CASSYTGGRQPQHF. Here the CDR3 DNA reads TGCGCCAGCAGCTATACAGGGGGTCGGCAGCCCCAGCATTTT.

This chain joins TRBV6-1 and TRBJ1-1; D is perhaps TRBD1 (6 bases). The CDR3 totals 15 residues. Germline V CDR1 and CDR2: MNHNS, SASEGT. The germline V and J ends were trimmed by 2 bases and 4 bases, with 14 bases remaining between them. CDR3 residues: CASSERRGGGTEAFF. The CDR3 bases are TGTGCCAGCAGTGAAAGGCGGGGGGGCGGCACTGAAGCTTTCTTT.

The chain carries TRBV28 and TRBJ1-2; 10 positions agree with TRBD1. V shed 6 bases, J shed 8 bases, and the junction held 9 bases outside the gene matches. Germline V lookup: CDR1 MDHEN, CDR2 SYDVKM. This CDR3 contains 14 residues. This chain's CDR3 is CASSPGTGEAGYTF. CDR3 nucleotide sequence: TGTGCCAGCAGCCCCGGGACAGGGGAGGCCGGCTACACCTTC.

This chain connects TRBV5-4 to TRBJ2-3; D gene unclear. This CDR3 spans 12 amino acids. V lost 3 bases to trimming and J lost 4 bases, with 6 bases between them. CDR1 SGHNT and CDR2 YYREEE come from the germline V gene (reference sequence). The CDR3 loop is CASSSVPDTQYF. DNA for the CDR3: TGTGCCAGCAGCTCAGTTCCAGATACGCAGTATTTT.

The rearrangement joins TRBV11-1 to TRBJ2-7; 9 bases line up with TRBD1. Trimming cost V 0 bases and J 3 bases; bases outside gene matches: 9. Germline CDR1 is SGHAT and CDR2 is FQDESV (reference sequence). The length of the CDR3 is 17 residues. The CDR3 sequence: CASSLAPPGTGSYEQYF. The CDR3 region has the DNA TGTGCCAGCAGCTTAGCCCCGCCCGGGACAGGGAGCTACGAGCAGTACTTC.

The V and J genes are TRBV4-1 and TRBJ2-3, with TRBD1 matching over 9 bases. The CDR3 consists of 15 residues. CDR1 is MGHRA and CDR2 is YSYEKL in the germline V gene. The junction had 2 bases not matched to a gene; V was cut back by 2 bases and J by 2 bases. The CDR3 is CASSQRDRDTDTQYF. In nucleotides, the CDR3 is TGCGCCAGCAGCCAAAGGGACAGGGACACAGATACGCAGTATTTT.